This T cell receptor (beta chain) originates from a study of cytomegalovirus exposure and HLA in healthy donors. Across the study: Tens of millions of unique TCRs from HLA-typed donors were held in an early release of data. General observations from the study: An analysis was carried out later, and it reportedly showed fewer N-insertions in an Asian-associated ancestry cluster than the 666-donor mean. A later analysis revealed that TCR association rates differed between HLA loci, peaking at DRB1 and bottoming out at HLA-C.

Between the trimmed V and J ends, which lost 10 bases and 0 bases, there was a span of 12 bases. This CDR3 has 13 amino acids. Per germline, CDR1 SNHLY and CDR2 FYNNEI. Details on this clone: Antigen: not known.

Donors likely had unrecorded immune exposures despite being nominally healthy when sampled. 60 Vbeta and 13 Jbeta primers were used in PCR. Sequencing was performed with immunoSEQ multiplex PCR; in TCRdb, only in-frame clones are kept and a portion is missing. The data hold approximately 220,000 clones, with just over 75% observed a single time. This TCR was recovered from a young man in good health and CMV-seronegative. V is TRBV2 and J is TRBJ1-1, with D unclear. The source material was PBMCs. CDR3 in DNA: TGTGCCACTAACCCCCCATTGAACACTGAAGCTTTCTTT. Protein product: CATNPPLNTEAFF.